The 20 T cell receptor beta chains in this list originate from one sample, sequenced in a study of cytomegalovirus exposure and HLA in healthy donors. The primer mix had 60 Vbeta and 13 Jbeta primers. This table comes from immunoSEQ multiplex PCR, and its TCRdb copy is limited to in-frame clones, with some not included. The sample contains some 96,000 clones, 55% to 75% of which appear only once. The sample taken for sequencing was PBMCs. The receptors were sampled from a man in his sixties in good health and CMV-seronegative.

CDR3: CASNEQVLETQYF. CDR3 nucleotide sequence: TGTGCCAGCAACGAACAAGTCTTAGAGACCCAGTACTTC. J is TRBJ2-5 and V is TRBV6-6; D unresolved. This CDR3 has 13 residues. V was trimmed by 7 bases and J by 4 bases, leaving 13 bases between them. Per germline, CDR1 MNHNY and CDR2 SVGAGI (reference sequence).

The CDR3 DNA sequence: TGTGCCAGCAGTGAACAGGGTCCAAACACCATATATTTT. This gives the protein CASSEQGPNTIYF. V usage is TRBV2 and J usage is TRBJ1-3, with TRBD1 as a possible D gene (5 bases). The germline V gene encodes CDR1 SNHLY and CDR2 FYNNEI. V was trimmed by 2 bases and J by 6 bases, leaving 8 bases between them. The CDR3 consists of 13 residues.

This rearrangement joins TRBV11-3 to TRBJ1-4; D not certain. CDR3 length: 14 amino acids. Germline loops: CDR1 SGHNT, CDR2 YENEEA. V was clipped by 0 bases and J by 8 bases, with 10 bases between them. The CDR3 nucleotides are TGTGCCAGCAGCTTAGAACAACCGGGGGAAAAACTGTTTTTT. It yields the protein CASSLEQPGEKLFF. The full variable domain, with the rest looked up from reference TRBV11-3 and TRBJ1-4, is EAGVVQSPRYKIIEKKQPVAFWCNPISGHNTLYWYLQNLGQGPELLIRYENEEAVDDSQLPKDRFSAERLKGVDSTLKIQPAELGDSAVYLCASSLEQPGEKLFFGSGTQLSVL.

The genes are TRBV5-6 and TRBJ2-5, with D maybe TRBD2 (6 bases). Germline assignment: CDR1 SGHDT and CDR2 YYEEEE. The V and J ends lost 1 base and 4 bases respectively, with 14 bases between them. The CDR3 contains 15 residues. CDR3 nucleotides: TGTGCCAGCAGCTTGTCCTCGGGGGTAGGAGAGACCCAGTACTTC. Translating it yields CASSLSSGVGETQYF.

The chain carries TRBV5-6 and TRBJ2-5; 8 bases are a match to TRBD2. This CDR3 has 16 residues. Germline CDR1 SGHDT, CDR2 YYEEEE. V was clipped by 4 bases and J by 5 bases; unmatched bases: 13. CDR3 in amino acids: CASSALGAGAWETQYF. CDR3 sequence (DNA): TGTGCCAGCAGCGCCTTGGGAGCGGGGGCCTGGGAGACCCAGTACTTC.

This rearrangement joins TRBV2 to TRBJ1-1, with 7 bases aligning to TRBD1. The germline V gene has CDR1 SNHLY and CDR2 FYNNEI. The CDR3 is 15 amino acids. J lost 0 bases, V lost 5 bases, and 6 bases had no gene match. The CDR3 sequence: CASSWGRGVNTEAFF. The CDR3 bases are TGTGCCAGCAGTTGGGGCAGGGGGGTGAACACTGAAGCTTTCTTT.

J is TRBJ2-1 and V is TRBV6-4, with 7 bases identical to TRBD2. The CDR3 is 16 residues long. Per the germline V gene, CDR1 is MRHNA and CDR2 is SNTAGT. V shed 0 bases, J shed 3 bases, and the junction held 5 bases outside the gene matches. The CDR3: CASSDSVASGYNEQFF. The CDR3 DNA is TGTGCCAGCAGTGACTCTGTGGCTAGCGGCTACAATGAGCAGTTCTTC.

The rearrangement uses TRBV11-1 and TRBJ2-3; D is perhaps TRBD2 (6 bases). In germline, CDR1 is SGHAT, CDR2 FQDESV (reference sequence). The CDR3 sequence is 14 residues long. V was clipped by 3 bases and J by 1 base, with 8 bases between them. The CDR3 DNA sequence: TGTGCCAGCAGCTTGGGCGGGGGCACAGATACGCAGTATTTT. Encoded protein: CASSLGGGTDTQYF.

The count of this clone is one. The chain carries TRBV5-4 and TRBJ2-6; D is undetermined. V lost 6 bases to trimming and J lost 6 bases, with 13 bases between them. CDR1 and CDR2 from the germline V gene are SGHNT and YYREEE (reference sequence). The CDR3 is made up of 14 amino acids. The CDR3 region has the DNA TGTGCCAGCACCCCCGTGGCGGAGGCCAACGTCCTGACTTTC. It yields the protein CASTPVAEANVLTF.

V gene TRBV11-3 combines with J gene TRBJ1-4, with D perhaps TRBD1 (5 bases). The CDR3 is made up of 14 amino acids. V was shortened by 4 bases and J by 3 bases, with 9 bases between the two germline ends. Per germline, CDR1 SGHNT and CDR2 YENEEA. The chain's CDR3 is CASSSQGPNEKLFF. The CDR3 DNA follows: TGTGCCAGCAGCTCCCAGGGTCCTAATGAAAAACTGTTTTTT.

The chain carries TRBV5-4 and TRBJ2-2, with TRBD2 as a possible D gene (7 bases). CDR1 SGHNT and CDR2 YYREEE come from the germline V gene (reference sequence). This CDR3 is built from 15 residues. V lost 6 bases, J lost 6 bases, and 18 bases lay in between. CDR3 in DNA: TGTGCCAGCACCCTACCCGGGGGGCGGTCCGGGGAGCTGTTTTTT. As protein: CASTLPGGRSGELFF.

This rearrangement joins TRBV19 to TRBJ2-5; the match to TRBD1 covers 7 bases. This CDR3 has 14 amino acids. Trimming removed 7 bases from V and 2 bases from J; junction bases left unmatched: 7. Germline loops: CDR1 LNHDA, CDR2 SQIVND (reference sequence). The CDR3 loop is CASTGTARQETQYF. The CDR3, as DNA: TGTGCCAGTACCGGGACAGCCCGACAAGAGACCCAGTACTTC.

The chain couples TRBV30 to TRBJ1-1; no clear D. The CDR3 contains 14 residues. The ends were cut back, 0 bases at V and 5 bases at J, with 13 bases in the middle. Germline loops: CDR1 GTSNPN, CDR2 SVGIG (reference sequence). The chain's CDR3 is CAWSVQDRRTEAFF. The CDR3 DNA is TGTGCCTGGAGTGTACAAGATAGGAGGACTGAAGCTTTCTTT.

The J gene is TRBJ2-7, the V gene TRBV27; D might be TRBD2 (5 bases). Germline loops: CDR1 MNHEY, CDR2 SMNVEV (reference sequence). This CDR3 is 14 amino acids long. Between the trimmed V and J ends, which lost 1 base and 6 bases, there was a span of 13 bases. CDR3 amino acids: CASSLFPVRGEQYF. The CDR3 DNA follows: TGTGCCAGCAGTTTATTTCCCGTCCGGGGCGAGCAGTACTTC.

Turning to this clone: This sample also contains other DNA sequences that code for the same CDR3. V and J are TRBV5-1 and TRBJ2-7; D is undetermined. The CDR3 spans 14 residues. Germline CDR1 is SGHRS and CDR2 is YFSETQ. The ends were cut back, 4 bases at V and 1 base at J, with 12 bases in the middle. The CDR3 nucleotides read TGCGCCAGCAGCCCCGACACGAATTCCTACGAGCAGTACTTC. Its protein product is CASSPDTNSYEQYF.

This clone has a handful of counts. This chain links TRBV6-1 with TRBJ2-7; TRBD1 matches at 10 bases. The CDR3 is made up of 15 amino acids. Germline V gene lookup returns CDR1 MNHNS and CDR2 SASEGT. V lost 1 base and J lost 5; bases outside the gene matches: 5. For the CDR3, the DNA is TGTGCCAGCAGTGAAGGACAGGGGGCGGTGGACGAGCAGTACTTC. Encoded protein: CASSEGQGAVDEQYF.

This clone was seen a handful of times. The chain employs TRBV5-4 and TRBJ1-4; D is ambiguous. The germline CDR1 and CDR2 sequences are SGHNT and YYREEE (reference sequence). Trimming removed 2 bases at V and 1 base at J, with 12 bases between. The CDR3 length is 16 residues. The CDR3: CASSFNPGGTNEKLFF. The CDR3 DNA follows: TGTGCCAGCAGCTTTAATCCGGGAGGAACTAATGAAAAACTGTTTTTT.

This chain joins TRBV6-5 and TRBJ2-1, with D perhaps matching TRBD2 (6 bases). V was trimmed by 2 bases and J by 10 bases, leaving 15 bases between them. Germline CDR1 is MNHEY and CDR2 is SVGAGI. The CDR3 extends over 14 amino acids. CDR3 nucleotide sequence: TGTGCCAGCAGTTACAGCGGGCCCGATTGGGAGCAGTTCTTC. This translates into CASSYSGPDWEQFF.

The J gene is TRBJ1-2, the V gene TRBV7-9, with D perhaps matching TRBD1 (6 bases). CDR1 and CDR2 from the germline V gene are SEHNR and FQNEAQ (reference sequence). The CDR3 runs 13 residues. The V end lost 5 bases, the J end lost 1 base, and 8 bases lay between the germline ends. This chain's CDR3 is CASSPDSNYGYTF. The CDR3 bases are TGTGCCAGCAGCCCGGACAGTAACTATGGCTACACCTTC.

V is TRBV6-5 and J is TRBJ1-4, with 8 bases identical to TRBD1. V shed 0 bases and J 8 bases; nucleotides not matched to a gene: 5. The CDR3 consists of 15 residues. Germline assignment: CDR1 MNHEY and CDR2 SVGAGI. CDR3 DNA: TGTGCCAGCAGTTACTCCCCGGGACAGGACGAAAAACTGTTTTTT. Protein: CASSYSPGQDEKLFF.